The 26 T cell receptor beta chains given below trace back to one sample, sequenced in a study of cytomegalovirus exposure and HLA in healthy donors. The PCR contained 60 Vbeta and 13 Jbeta primers. Sequenced by immunoSEQ multiplex PCR; TCRdb stores in-frame clones only, minus some. The sample records about 150,000 clones, around 75% being singletons. Specimen: PBMCs. The receptor set was obtained from a young man in good health and CMV-seronegative.

The chain has TRBV5-4 and TRBJ2-5, with 8 bases aligning to TRBD2. The V and J ends lost 1 base and 1 base, in that order; junction bases with no gene match: 6. Per the germline V gene, CDR1 is SGHNT and CDR2 is YYREEE (reference sequence). This CDR3 region has 16 residues. This chain's CDR3 is CASSLWAGGSQETQYF. In nucleotides, the CDR3 is TGTGCCAGCAGCTTGTGGGCGGGAGGCTCCCAAGAGACCCAGTACTTC.

V gene TRBV5-6 combines with J gene TRBJ2-1; unclear D gene. V lost 0 bases and J lost 2, with 9 bases in between. Germline assignment: CDR1 SGHDT and CDR2 YYEEEE. There are 15 residues in the CDR3. CDR3 sequence: CASSLEIATYNEQFF. CDR3 sequence (DNA): TGTGCCAGCAGCTTGGAAATAGCCACCTACAATGAGCAGTTCTTC.

This clone was counted between two and nine times. The chain is built from TRBV6-4 and TRBJ2-1; weak D call: TRBD2 (6 bases). CDR1 and CDR2 (germline): MRHNA, SNTAGT. The CDR3 has 15 residues. Trimming shortened V by 0 bases and J by 2 bases, and 8 bases separated the two germline ends. The CDR3 loop is CASSDSEGTYNEQFF. DNA of the CDR3: TGTGCCAGCAGTGACTCGGAGGGAACCTACAATGAGCAGTTCTTC.

In this sample, this clone turned up a few times. The chain is built from TRBV30 and TRBJ2-1, with a tentative D call TRBD2 (5 bases). V was pared by 5 bases and J by 7 bases, with 21 bases between. CDR1 is GTSNPN, CDR2 SVGIG, per germline (reference sequence). CDR3 length: 15 residues. Written as DNA, the CDR3 is TGTGCCTGGGAGGGATGGACCCACTCGGGGAATGAGCAGTTCTTC. Its translation is CAWEGWTHSGNEQFF.

The genes are TRBV7-2 and TRBJ1-2; a weak D match, TRBD1 (5 bases). The germline V and J ends were trimmed by 4 bases and 6 bases, with 12 bases remaining between them. Looked up from germline, CDR1 is SGHTA and CDR2 is FQGNSA. The CDR3 has 13 residues. CDR3 DNA sequence: TGTGCCAGCAGCTCCCGACAGCACCATGGCTACACCTTC. It is translated as CASSSRQHHGYTF.

There are a few counts of this clone. The rearrangement joins TRBV6-5 to TRBJ2-7, with TRBD1 as a possible D gene (7 bases). The germline CDR1 and CDR2 sequences are MNHEY and SVGAGI. Trimming cost V 8 bases and J 5 bases, with 13 bases left between them. The CDR3 runs to 12 residues. The CDR3 DNA reads as TGTGCCAGCGGCGGCAGGGGGGACGAGCAGTACTTC. It yields the protein CASGGRGDEQYF.

V gene TRBV25-1 combines with J gene TRBJ2-5; tentatively, D is TRBD2 (6 bases). The CDR3 extends over 14 amino acids. Trimming pared 1 base from V and 4 bases from J, leaving 10 bases between. Germline loops: CDR1 MGHDK, CDR2 SYGVNS. CDR3 in DNA: TGTGCCAGCAGTGAATGGATTAGCGGAGAGACCCAGTACTTC. Protein product: CASSEWISGETQYF.

Regarding this clone: Compared with germline, one end of the junction differs, possibly owing to a read error. J is TRBJ2-7 and V is TRBV19, with 7 bases matching TRBD2. The CDR3 runs 13 residues. The germline CDR1 and CDR2 sequences are LNHDA and SQIVND (reference sequence). Here the CDR3 DNA reads TGTGCGACAAGAAATCTAGCGGATGGTTTGGATTGGTTC. Its protein product is CATRNLADGLDWF.

The chain employs TRBV4-1 and TRBJ2-5; weak D call: TRBD2 (5 bases). Matching the DNA end better, TRBJ2-7 makes the J call doubtful. Germline CDR1 MGHRA, CDR2 YSYEKL. This CDR3 spans 15 amino acids. The CDR3 DNA follows: TGCGCCAGCAGCCAAGGGTCCCGGACTGTTTACGAGCAGTACTTC. Its protein product is CASSQGSRTVYEQYF.

The rearrangement joins TRBV14 to TRBJ2-1; D not certain. Germline-derived CDR1 and CDR2 are SGHDN and FVKESK. The V end lost 4 bases, the J end lost 1 base, and 8 bases lay between the germline ends. The CDR3 has 14 amino acids. The CDR3 DNA reads TGTGCCAGCAGCCCGTCCAGTTCCTACAATGAGCAGTTCTTC. Protein: CASSPSSSYNEQFF. Together with reference TRBV14 and TRBJ2-1, the CDR3 gives the full variable domain: EAGVTQFPSHSVIEKGQTVTLRCDPISGHDNLYWYRRVMGKEIKFLLHFVKESKQDESGMPNNRFLAERTGGTYSTLKVQPAELEDSGVYFCASSPSSSYNEQFFGPGTRLTVL.

The chain joins TRBV11-2 to TRBJ2-7; D is unclear. Germline V gene lookup returns CDR1 SGHAT and CDR2 FQNNGV. V shed 7 bases and J shed 4 bases, with 20 bases lying between them. This CDR3 spans 15 amino acids. The chain's CDR3 is CASTQSAVLYYEQYF. CDR3 nucleotides: TGTGCCAGCACCCAAAGCGCGGTACTCTATTACGAGCAGTACTTC.

This chain links TRBV4-3 with TRBJ1-2; 8 nucleotides agree with TRBD1. The germline V gene has CDR1 LGHNA and CDR2 YSLEER. The J segment lost 8 bases and the V segment lost 3 bases, leaving 11 bases of the junction unmatched. This CDR3 is 15 amino acids long. The CDR3 sequence: CASSQVAAGGDGYTF. The DNA of the CDR3 is TGCGCCAGCAGCCAGGTGGCCGCAGGGGGCGACGGCTACACCTTC.

The genes are TRBV7-9 and TRBJ2-7; 14 bases are a match to TRBD2. V shed 4 bases and J 2 bases; nucleotides not matched to a gene: 4. CDR3 length equals 16 residues. Germline assignment: CDR1 SEHNR and CDR2 FQNEAQ (reference sequence). In nucleotides, the CDR3 is TGTGCCAGCAGCTCCCGACTAGCGGGAGGGCCCTACGAGCAGTACTTC. Translated: CASSSRLAGGPYEQYF.

This chain joins TRBV7-9 and TRBJ1-6; D is uncertain. This CDR3 contains 15 residues. Germline lookup yields CDR1 SEHNR and CDR2 FQNEAQ (reference sequence). Deletions cut 5 bases from V and 8 bases from J, with 16 bases between. CDR3 loop: CASSHRAPRDSPLHF. Written as DNA, the CDR3 is TGTGCCAGCAGCCACCGGGCCCCGAGGGATTCACCCCTCCACTTT.

V and J are TRBV11-2 and TRBJ1-2; D gene unclear. The ends were cut back, 5 bases at V and 5 bases at J, with 9 bases in the middle. CDR1 SGHAT and CDR2 FQNNGV come from the germline V gene. This CDR3 is built from 12 residues. In DNA, the CDR3 is TGTGCCAGCAGCCGTTACGAGTATGGCTACACCTTC. Amino acid sequence: CASSRYEYGYTF.

Note on this clone: Different DNA sequences within this sample yield the same CDR3. The chain's CDR3 is CASSPGTGVQPQHF. DNA of the CDR3: TGTGCCAGCAGCCCCGGGACAGGCGTACAGCCCCAGCATTTT. This rearrangement joins TRBV6-5 to TRBJ1-5, with 8 nucleotides matching TRBD1. CDR1 is MNHEY and CDR2 is SVGAGI in the germline V gene. The CDR3 covers 14 residues. The V and J ends lost 6 bases and 7 bases, in that order; junction bases with no gene match: 8.

V usage is TRBV27 and J usage is TRBJ2-1, with no clear D. Trimming took off 5 bases at V and 9 bases at J, with 14 bases between the two ends. This CDR3 spans 13 amino acids. Germline V gene sequence: CDR1 MNHEY, CDR2 SMNVEV (reference sequence). The CDR3 region is CASSPVAVSEQFF. CDR3 DNA sequence: TGTGCCAGCAGTCCTGTCGCGGTGAGTGAGCAGTTCTTC.

The V gene is TRBV4-3, the J gene TRBJ2-5; D is perhaps TRBD1 (7 bases). There are 15 residues in the CDR3. Trimming removed 2 bases at V and 5 bases at J, with 15 bases between. Germline CDR1 and CDR2: LGHNA and YSLEER. The CDR3 DNA sequence: TGCGCCAGCAGCCAAAACGGAGGGGGCGAGGAGACCCAGTACTTC. Translated: CASSQNGGGEETQYF.

This clone showed up just once. The V gene is TRBV10-3, the J gene TRBJ2-7; tentatively, D is TRBD2 (5 bases). From germline, CDR1 is ENHRY and CDR2 SYGVKD. V gave up 0 bases and J gave up 7 bases, with 28 bases separating them. The CDR3 loop spans 19 amino acids. The CDR3 here is CAISESIVCRDSTWEEQYF. CDR3 nucleotides: TGTGCCATCAGTGAGTCGATTGTTTGTCGTGACTCCACGTGGGAGGAGCAGTACTTC.

The chain uses TRBV29-1 and TRBJ1-1; no reliable D call. V gave up 3 bases and J gave up 5 bases, with 4 bases separating them. CDR1 is SQVTM, CDR2 ANQGSEA, per germline. This CDR3 spans 10 amino acids. CDR3 nucleotides: TGCAGCGTTGACAGAACTGAAGCTTTCTTT. Protein product: CSVDRTEAFF.

The chain uses TRBV4-3 and TRBJ1-5, with TRBD1 matching over 8 bases. The CDR3 has 15 residues. V shed 3 bases, J shed 7 bases, and the junction held 8 bases outside the gene matches. CDR1 is LGHNA, CDR2 YSLEER, per germline. CDR3 coding DNA: TGCGCCAGCAGCCATCGACGGGGGACAGGACAGCCCCAGCATTTT. Residues: CASSHRRGTGQPQHF.

The chain is built from TRBV11-2 and TRBJ1-1, with TRBD1 matching 9 bases. The V gene's germline CDR1 is SGHAT and CDR2 FQNNGV. The CDR3 runs 14 residues. J lost 1 base, V lost 6 bases, and 3 bases had no gene match. The CDR3 DNA reads as TGTGCCAGCAGAGGACAGGGGCCGAACACTGAAGCTTTCTTT. It translates to CASRGQGPNTEAFF.

This sequence joins TRBV5-4 and TRBJ2-7, with TRBD1 matching 7 bases. J was trimmed by 3 bases and V by 4 bases; bases with no gene match: 13. The germline V gene encodes CDR1 SGHNT and CDR2 YYREEE (reference sequence). The CDR3 sequence is 16 residues long. CDR3 DNA sequence: TGTGCCAGCAGCCCTAGACAGGGAGTAACCCTCTACGAGCAGTACTTC. This codes for CASSPRQGVTLYEQYF. Full variable domain (outside the CDR3, taken from reference TRBV5-4 and TRBJ2-7): ETGVTQSPTHLIKTRGQQVTLRCSSQSGHNTVSWYQQALGQGPQFIFQYYREEENGRGNFPPRFSGLQFPNYSSELNVNALELDDSALYLCASSPRQGVTLYEQYFGPGTRLTVT.

The chain is built from TRBV4-3 and TRBJ2-3; TRBD1 matches at 7 bases. V shed 4 bases and J 2 bases; nucleotides not matched to a gene: 6. The germline V gene encodes CDR1 LGHNA and CDR2 YSLEER. CDR3 size: 15 residues. CDR3 sequence reads: CASSPSGQPTDTQYF. The CDR3 DNA reads TGCGCCAGCAGCCCCTCGGGACAGCCCACAGATACGCAGTATTTT.

J is TRBJ2-2 and V is TRBV9; 8 nucleotides align to TRBD2. CDR3 length: 15 amino acids. V was pared by 4 bases and J by 4 bases, with 6 bases of the junction left unmatched. The germline CDR1 and CDR2 sequences are SGDLS and YYNGEE. This chain's CDR3 is CASSPSGSVTGELFF. The CDR3 nucleotides are TGTGCCAGCAGCCCGAGCGGGAGCGTCACCGGGGAGCTGTTTTTT.

The chain uses TRBV9 and TRBJ2-7; 11 nucleotides align to TRBD1. V gave up 0 bases and J gave up 3 bases; unmatched junction bases: 2. Per germline, CDR1 SGDLS and CDR2 YYNGEE. CDR3 length equals 15 residues. The CDR3 DNA follows: TGTGCCAGCAGCGTAGGCGGGACAGGGGGCTACGAGCAGTACTTC. Translating it yields CASSVGGTGGYEQYF.